This TCR beta chain was obtained from a study of blood T cell repertoires in COVID-19. Methods used by the authors: Amplification of reference gene primers was used by the study to estimate nucleated cell counts. Assay: immunoSEQ multiplex PCR; the TCRdb copy retains only in-frame clones and omits some. V, J and clone size derive from that table, while D and trimming were established from the DNA sequence. Among about 50,000 clones listed, approximately 89% were seen once. The sample comprised peripheral blood. The clonotype was recovered from an elderly man with active or convalescent COVID-19.

For the CDR3, the DNA is TGTGCCAGCAGTCTCCGGGACAGGGGTTTTTACGAGCAGTACTTC. It encodes CASSLRDRGFYEQYF. The chain joins TRBV6-5 to TRBJ2-7; 10 bases agree with TRBD1. The V segment lost 5 bases and the J segment 4 bases; nucleotides outside the gene matches: 8. Germline V gives CDR1 MNHEY, CDR2 SVGAGI. The CDR3 length is 15 residues.